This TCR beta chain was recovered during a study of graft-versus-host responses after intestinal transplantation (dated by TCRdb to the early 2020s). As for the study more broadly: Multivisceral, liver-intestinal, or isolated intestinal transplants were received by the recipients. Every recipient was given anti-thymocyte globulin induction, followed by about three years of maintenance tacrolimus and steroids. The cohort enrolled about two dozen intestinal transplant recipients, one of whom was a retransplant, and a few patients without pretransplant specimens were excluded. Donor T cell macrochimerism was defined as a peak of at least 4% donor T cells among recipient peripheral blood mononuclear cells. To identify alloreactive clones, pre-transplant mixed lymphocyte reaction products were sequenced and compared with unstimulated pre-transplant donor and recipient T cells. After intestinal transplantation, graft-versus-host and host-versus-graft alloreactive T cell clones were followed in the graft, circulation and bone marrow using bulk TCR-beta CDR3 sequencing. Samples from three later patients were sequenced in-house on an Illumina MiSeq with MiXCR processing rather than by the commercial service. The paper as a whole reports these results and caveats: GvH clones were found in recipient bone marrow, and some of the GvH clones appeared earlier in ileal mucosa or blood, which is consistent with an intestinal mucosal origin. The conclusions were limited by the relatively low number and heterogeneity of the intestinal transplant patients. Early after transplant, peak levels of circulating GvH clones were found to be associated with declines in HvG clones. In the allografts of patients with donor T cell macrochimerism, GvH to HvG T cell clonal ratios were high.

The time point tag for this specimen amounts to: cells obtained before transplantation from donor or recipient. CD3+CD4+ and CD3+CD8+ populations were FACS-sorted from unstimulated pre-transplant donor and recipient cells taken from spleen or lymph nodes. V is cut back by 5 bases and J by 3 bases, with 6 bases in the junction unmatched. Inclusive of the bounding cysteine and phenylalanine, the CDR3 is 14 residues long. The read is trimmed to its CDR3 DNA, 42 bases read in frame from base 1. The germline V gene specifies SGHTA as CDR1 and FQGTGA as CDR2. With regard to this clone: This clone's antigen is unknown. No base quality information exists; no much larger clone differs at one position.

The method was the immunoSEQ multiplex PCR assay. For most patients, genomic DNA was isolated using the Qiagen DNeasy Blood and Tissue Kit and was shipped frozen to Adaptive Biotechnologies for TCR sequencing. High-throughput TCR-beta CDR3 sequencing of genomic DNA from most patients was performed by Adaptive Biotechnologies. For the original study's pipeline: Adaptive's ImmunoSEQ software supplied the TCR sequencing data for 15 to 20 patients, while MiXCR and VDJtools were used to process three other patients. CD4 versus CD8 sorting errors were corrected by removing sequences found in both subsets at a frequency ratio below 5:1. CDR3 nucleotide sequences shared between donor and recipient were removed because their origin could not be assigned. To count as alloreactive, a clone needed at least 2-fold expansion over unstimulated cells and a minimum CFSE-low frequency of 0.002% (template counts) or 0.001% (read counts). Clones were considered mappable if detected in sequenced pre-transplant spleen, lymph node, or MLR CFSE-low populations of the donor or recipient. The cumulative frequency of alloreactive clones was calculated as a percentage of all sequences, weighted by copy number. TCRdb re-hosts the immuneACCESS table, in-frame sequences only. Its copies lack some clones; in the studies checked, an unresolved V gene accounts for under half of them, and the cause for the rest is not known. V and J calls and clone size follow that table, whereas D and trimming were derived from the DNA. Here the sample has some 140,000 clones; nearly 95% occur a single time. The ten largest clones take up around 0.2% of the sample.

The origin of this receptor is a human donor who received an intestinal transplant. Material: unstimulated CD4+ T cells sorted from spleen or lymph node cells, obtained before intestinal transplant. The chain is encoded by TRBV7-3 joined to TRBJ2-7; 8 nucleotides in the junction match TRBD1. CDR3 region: CASSPGQGGYEQYF. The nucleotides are TGTGCCAGCAGCCCCGGACAGGGAGGCTACGAGCAGTACTTC. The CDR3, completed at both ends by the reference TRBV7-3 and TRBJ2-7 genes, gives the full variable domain GAGVSQTPSNKVTEKGKYVELRCDPISGHTALYWYRQSLGQGPEFLIYFQGTGAADDSGLPNDRFFAVRPEGSVSTLKIQRTERGDSAVYLCASSPGQGGYEQYFGPGTRLTVT.